These 22 T cell receptor beta chains were sequenced from one sample in a study of patients and donors after allogeneic stem cell transplantation. TCRdb itself ran the RT-PCR reads through MiXCR, one entry per CDR3 protein. The repertoire includes 150,000 to 200,000 distinct CDR3 sequences, roughly 24% of them detected once, and roughly 25% sits in the top ten. Sequencing was done on a sample of blood, either unsorted or a sorted T cell fraction (not recorded which). These receptors came from a human donor who was either an allogeneic HSCT recipient or a stem cell or donor lymphocyte infusion donor (not recorded which). It is not recorded whose cells these are; they may come from a transplant donor.

This clonotype was counted ten times or more. The chain couples TRBV12-3 or TRBV12-4 to TRBJ1-5, with D hard to call. The CDR3 covers 15 residues. Trimming took off 5 bases at V and 9 bases at J, with 20 bases between the two ends. The CDR3: CASSPTRDGERPQHF. The CDR3 DNA follows: TGTGCCAGCAGTCCCACCCGTGACGGGGAGCGGCCCCAGCATTTT.

The V and J genes are TRBV7-2 and TRBJ2-1; D is possibly TRBD1 (5 bases). This CDR3 is built from 13 residues. Deletions cut 8 bases from V and 5 bases from J, with 13 bases between. Germline V gives CDR1 SGHTA, CDR2 FQGNSA. The CDR3, as DNA: TGTGCCAGCTGGAGTAGACAGAACAATGAGCAGTTCTTC. Protein: CASWSRQNNEQFF.

This clonotype has at least ten counts. This chain joins TRBV5-6 and TRBJ1-1; a weak D match, TRBD1 (5 bases). Germline V gene data show CDR1 as SGHDT and CDR2 as YYEEEE. The CDR3 runs to 17 residues. The germline V and J ends were trimmed by 0 bases and 1 base, with 16 bases remaining between them. CDR3 bases: TGTGCCAGCAGCTTGGAGAAGCTGACAGCCGCGAACACTGAAGCTTTCTTT. It is translated as CASSLEKLTAANTEAFF. Full variable domain (rest looked up from reference TRBV5-6 and TRBJ1-1): DAGVTQSPTHLIKTRGQQVTLRCSPKSGHDTVSWYQQALGQGPQFIFQYYEEEERQRGNFPDRFSGHQFPNYSSELNVNALLLGDSALYLCASSLEKLTAANTEAFFGQGTRLTVV.

This clonotype has a count of ten or more. J is TRBJ1-2 and V is TRBV5-1; 10 bases align to TRBD1. The CDR3 is 16 residues long. Losses at the gene ends were 4 bases for V and 6 bases for J; bases not matched to a gene: 12. CDR1 is SGHRS and CDR2 is YFSETQ in the germline V gene. CDR3 sequence: CASSPDPGQGFDGYTF. The CDR3 DNA sequence: TGCGCCAGCAGCCCTGACCCGGGACAGGGGTTTGATGGCTACACCTTC. Complete variable domain (other parts from reference TRBV5-1 and TRBJ1-2): KAGVTQTPRYLIKTRGQQVTLSCSPISGHRSVSWYQQTPGQGLQFLFEYFSETQRNKGNFPGRFSGRQFSNSRSEMNVSTLELGDSALYLCASSPDPGQGFDGYTFGSGTRLTVV.

This chain uses TRBV20-1 with TRBJ2-7; D is unresolved. The germline V and J ends were trimmed by 1 base and 2 bases, with 12 bases remaining between them. The CDR3 spans 14 residues. CDR1 and CDR2 (germline): DFQATT, SNEGSKA (reference sequence). CDR3 sequence: CSARGPGPPYEQYF. Written as DNA, the CDR3 is TGCAGTGCTAGAGGGCCAGGACCACCCTACGAGCAGTACTTC.

This clonotype was counted only a few times. CDR3 sequence: CASSLTGTGSNQPQHF. In nucleotides, the CDR3 is TGCGCCAGCAGCTTGACCGGGACAGGGAGCAATCAGCCCCAGCATTTT. The chain carries TRBV5-1 and TRBJ1-5, with TRBD1 matching 9 bases. This CDR3 is built from 16 residues. CDR1 and CDR2 (germline): SGHRS, YFSETQ. V shed 1 base, J shed 1 base, and the junction held 3 bases outside the gene matches.

J is TRBJ1-1 and V is TRBV7-6; weak D call: TRBD1 (5 bases). Per germline, CDR1 SGHVS and CDR2 FNYEAQ. The CDR3 loop spans 13 amino acids. Trimming left V 3 bases short and J 7 bases short, with 12 bases between. As DNA, the CDR3 is TGTGCCAGCAGCTTGAGCAGGGACGGTGAAGCTTTCTTT. It codes for CASSLSRDGEAFF.

The chain recombines TRBV5-6 with TRBJ2-5; D might be TRBD1 (6 bases). This CDR3 has 13 residues. V shed 1 base and J shed 4 bases, with 8 bases lying between them. CDR1 is SGHDT, CDR2 YYEEEE, per germline. CDR3 loop: CASSLRTAETQYF. In DNA form, the CDR3 reads TGTGCCAGCAGCTTGCGGACAGCAGAGACCCAGTACTTC.

The V gene is TRBV29-1, the J gene TRBJ2-1, with D perhaps assigned TRBD1 or TRBD2 (7 bases each). The germline CDR1 and CDR2 sequences are SQVTM and ANQGSEA. This CDR3 has 11 residues. With 6 bases removed from V and 14 bases from J, the gap between germline ends came to 17 bases. CDR3 DNA sequence: TGCAGCGTAAAGACAGGGAGGGATAAGTTCTTC. Amino acids: CSVKTGRDKFF.

The V and J genes are TRBV5-1 and TRBJ1-2; 7 bases line up with TRBD1. Germline assignment: CDR1 SGHRS and CDR2 YFSETQ. CDR3 length: 14 amino acids. V shed 5 bases and J 8 bases; nucleotides not matched to a gene: 12. In DNA form, the CDR3 reads TGCGCCAGCAGACAGGGAACAGGGGCGGGCGGCTACACCTTC. It yields the protein CASRQGTGAGGYTF. The whole variable domain, remainder taken from reference TRBV5-1 and TRBJ1-2, is KAGVTQTPRYLIKTRGQQVTLSCSPISGHRSVSWYQQTPGQGLQFLFEYFSETQRNKGNFPGRFSGRQFSNSRSEMNVSTLELGDSALYLCASRQGTGAGGYTFGSGTRLTVV.

This chain connects TRBV6-1 to TRBJ2-7; tentative D call: TRBD1 (5 bases). With 2 bases removed from V and 4 bases from J, the gap between germline ends came to 15 bases. Germline loops: CDR1 MNHNS, CDR2 SASEGT. CDR3 length: 15 amino acids. CDR3 residues: CASSERGRRAYEQYF. For the CDR3, the DNA is TGTGCCAGCAGTGAAAGGGGCAGAAGGGCATACGAGCAGTACTTC.

This clonotype has a handful of counts. The chain uses TRBV4-2 and TRBJ1-2; weak D call: TRBD1 (5 bases). The ends were cut back, 0 bases at V and 6 bases at J, with 8 bases in the middle. Germline V gives CDR1 LGHNA, CDR2 YNFKEQ. This CDR3 region has 13 residues. The CDR3 loop reads CASSQEGGDGYTF. CDR3 DNA sequence: TGTGCCAGCAGCCAAGAGGGGGGTGATGGCTACACCTTC.

The chain has TRBV12-3 or TRBV12-4 and TRBJ2-6; tentatively, D is TRBD1 (6 bases). The CDR3 runs to 18 residues. Trimming stripped 2 bases from V and 5 bases from J, with 19 bases between. The CDR3 sequence: CASSLLGTLSSWANVLTF. DNA of the CDR3: TGTGCCAGCAGTTTATTGGGGACACTAAGTTCCTGGGCCAACGTCCTGACTTTC.

This clonotype occurred once. This rearrangement joins TRBV7-9 to TRBJ1-1, with D perhaps TRBD1 (6 bases). CDR3 length: 17 residues. CDR1 is SEHNR, CDR2 FQNEAQ, per germline (reference sequence). Trimming pared 7 bases from V and 4 bases from J, leaving 25 bases between. This CDR3 is CASTNDRIAGVGTEAFF. The CDR3 nucleotides read TGTGCCAGCACCAACGACAGGATCGCTGGGGTTGGCACTGAAGCTTTCTTT.

This clonotype was recorded a few times. The CDR3 bases are TGTGCCAGCAGGAGTTTGGGGGGCGATGGCTACACCTTC. Protein product: CASRSLGGDGYTF. The gene calls are TRBV6-4 and TRBJ1-2; tentative D call: TRBD1 (6 bases). The germline gives CDR1 MRHNA, CDR2 SNTAGT. V was cut by 6 bases and J by 6 bases, with 14 bases left in between. The CDR3 is 13 residues long.

The chain combines TRBV12-3 or TRBV12-4 with TRBJ2-7; either TRBD1 or TRBD2 may supply D (5 bases each). The V end was cut by 6 bases, the J end by 3 bases, with 21 bases between. The CDR3 runs to 16 residues. CDR3 in amino acids: CASRPLPGQGDYEQYF. CDR3 in DNA: TGTGCCAGCAGACCACTCCCTGGCCAGGGAGACTACGAGCAGTACTTC.

In DNA form, the CDR3 reads TGTGCCAGCAGCTCGGGACAGGTCACAGATACGCAGTATTTT. Protein product: CASSSGQVTDTQYF. This chain connects TRBV6-6 to TRBJ2-3, with TRBD1 matching 8 bases. V gave up 6 bases and J gave up 2 bases; unmatched junction bases: 4. The CDR3 sequence is 14 residues long. The germline V gene encodes CDR1 MNHNY and CDR2 SVGAGI (reference sequence).

This clonotype was seen repeatedly, ten times or more. This chain connects TRBV6-6 to TRBJ1-3; tentative D call: TRBD1 (5 bases). The CDR3 is made up of 15 amino acids. Trimming shortened V by 5 bases and J by 0 bases, and 11 bases separated the two germline ends. Germline CDR1 MNHNY, CDR2 SVGAGI (reference sequence). CDR3 coding DNA: TGTGCCAGCAGTCGGGACGGAGGCTCTGGAAACACCATATATTTT. Protein: CASSRDGGSGNTIYF.

Only a few counts were recorded for this clonotype. The chain is built from TRBV5-6 and TRBJ2-1; the match to TRBD2 covers 10 bases. Germline CDR1 is SGHDT and CDR2 is YYEEEE. This CDR3 contains 14 residues. After removal of 3 bases from V and 9 bases from J, the junction contained 6 bases not matched to a gene. The CDR3 loop is CASSSLAGVLEQFF. In DNA, the CDR3 is TGTGCCAGCAGCTCTCTAGCGGGAGTACTTGAGCAGTTCTTC.

This chain uses TRBV12-3 or TRBV12-4 with TRBJ2-2; 8 positions match TRBD2. Unmatched junction bases numbered 5, after V lost 4 bases and J lost 1 base. The CDR3 is made up of 16 amino acids. The DNA of the CDR3 is TGTGCCAGCAGTTCTCTTAGCGGGAAGAACACCGGGGAGCTGTTTTTT. Encoded protein: CASSSLSGKNTGELFF.

The rearrangement uses TRBV5-1 and TRBJ2-5; 7 bases line up with TRBD1. Germline trimming cut 4 bases from V and 4 bases from J; bases unmatched to any gene: 19. Germline CDR1 reads SGHRS; CDR2 reads YFSETQ. This CDR3 is built from 18 residues. The CDR3 loop is CASSRQNISTGYRETQYF. CDR3 DNA: TGCGCCAGCAGCCGGCAGAACATATCGACAGGGTATCGAGAGACCCAGTACTTC. Full variable domain (remainder filled in from reference TRBV5-1 and TRBJ2-5): KAGVTQTPRYLIKTRGQQVTLSCSPISGHRSVSWYQQTPGQGLQFLFEYFSETQRNKGNFPGRFSGRQFSNSRSEMNVSTLELGDSALYLCASSRQNISTGYRETQYFGPGTRLLVL.

The V and J genes are TRBV7-9 and TRBJ1-6; 7 bases match TRBD1. CDR3 length: 15 residues. V shed 5 bases, J shed 8 bases, and the junction held 9 bases outside the gene matches. Germline V gene sequence: CDR1 SEHNR, CDR2 FQNEAQ (reference sequence). The CDR3 sequence: CASSPTGKKDSPLHF. As DNA, the CDR3 is TGTGCCAGCAGCCCGACAGGGAAGAAGGATTCACCCCTCCACTTT.